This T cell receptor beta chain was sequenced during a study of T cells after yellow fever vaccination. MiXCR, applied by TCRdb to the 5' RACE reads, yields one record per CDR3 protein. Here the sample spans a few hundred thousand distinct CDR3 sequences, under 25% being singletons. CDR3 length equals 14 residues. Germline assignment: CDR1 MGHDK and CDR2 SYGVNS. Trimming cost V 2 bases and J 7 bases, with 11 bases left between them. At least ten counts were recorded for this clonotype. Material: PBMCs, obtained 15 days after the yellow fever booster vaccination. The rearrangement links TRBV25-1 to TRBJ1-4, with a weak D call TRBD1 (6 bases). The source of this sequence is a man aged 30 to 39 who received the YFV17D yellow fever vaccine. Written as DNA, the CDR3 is TGTGCCAGCAGTGAAGGGGGGGCGCCTGAAAAACTGTTTTTT. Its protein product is CASSEGGAPEKLFF. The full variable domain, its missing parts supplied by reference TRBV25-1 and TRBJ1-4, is EADIYQTPRYLVIGTGKKITLECSQTMGHDKMYWYQQDPGMELHLIHYSYGVNSTEKGDLSSESTVSRIRTEHFPLTLESARPSHTSQYLCASSEGGAPEKLFFGSGTQLSVL.